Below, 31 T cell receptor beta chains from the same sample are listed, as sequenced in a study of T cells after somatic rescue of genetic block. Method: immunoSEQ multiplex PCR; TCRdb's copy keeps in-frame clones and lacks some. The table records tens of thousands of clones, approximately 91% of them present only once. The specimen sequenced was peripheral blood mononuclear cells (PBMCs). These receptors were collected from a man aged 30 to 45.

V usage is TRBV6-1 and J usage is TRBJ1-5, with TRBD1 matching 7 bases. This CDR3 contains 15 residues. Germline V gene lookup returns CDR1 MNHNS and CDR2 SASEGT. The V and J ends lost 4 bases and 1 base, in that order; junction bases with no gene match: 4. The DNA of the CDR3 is TGTGCCAGCAGTGGATCCAGGGGGAGCAATCAGCCCCAGCATTTT. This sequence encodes CASSGSRGSNQPQHF.

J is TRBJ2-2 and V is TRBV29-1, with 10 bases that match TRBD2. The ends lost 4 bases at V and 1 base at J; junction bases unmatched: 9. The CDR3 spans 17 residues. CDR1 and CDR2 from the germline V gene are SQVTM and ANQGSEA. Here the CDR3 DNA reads TGCAGCGTTGCCGGGCTAGCGGGGGCCCAGAACACCGGGGAGCTGTTTTTT. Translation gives CSVAGLAGAQNTGELFF.

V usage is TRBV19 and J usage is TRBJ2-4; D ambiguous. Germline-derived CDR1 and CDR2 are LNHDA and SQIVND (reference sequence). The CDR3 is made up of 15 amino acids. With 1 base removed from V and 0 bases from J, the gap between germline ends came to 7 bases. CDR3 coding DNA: TGTGCCAGTAGTATAGGGCAGCTAGCCAAAAACATTCAGTACTTC. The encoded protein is CASSIGQLAKNIQYF.

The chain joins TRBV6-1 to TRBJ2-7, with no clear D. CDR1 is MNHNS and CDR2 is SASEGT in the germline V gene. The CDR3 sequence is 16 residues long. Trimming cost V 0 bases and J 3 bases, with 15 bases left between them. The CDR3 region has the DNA TGTGCCAGCAGTGAAGCGCTTCGAGCGTCAAGCTACGAGCAGTACTTC. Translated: CASSEALRASSYEQYF.

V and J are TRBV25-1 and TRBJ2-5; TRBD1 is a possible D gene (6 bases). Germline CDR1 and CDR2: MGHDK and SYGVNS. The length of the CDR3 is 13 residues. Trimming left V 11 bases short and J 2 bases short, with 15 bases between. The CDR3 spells CASEDSYQETQYF. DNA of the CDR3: TGTGCCTCAGAGGACAGCTATCAAGAGACCCAGTACTTC.

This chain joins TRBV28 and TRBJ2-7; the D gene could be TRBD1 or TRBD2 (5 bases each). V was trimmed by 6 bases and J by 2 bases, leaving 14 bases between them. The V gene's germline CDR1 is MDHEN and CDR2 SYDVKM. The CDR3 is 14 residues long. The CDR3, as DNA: TGTGCCAGCAGGGGGGATCTCCTAGCCTACGAGCAGTACTTC. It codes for CASRGDLLAYEQYF.

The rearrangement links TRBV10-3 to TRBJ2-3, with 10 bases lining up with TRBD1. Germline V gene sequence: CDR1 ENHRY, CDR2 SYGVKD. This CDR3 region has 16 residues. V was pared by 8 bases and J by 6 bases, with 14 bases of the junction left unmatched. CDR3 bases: TGTGCCATCGGAACGGGGGGACAGGGGAGGTCGGATACGCAGTATTTT. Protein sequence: CAIGTGGQGRSDTQYF.

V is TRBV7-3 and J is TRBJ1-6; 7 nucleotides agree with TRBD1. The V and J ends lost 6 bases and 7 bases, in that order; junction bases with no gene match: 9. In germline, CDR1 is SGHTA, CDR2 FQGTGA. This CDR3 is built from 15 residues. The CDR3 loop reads CASSRAGTANSPLHF. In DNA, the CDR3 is TGTGCCAGCAGTCGTGCCGGGACAGCAAATTCACCCCTCCACTTT.

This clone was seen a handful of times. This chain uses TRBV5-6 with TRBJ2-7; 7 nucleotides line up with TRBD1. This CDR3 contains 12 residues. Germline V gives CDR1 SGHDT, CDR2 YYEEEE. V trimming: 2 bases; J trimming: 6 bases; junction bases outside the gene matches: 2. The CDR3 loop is CASSFSGGEQYF. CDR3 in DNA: TGTGCCAGCAGCTTCTCAGGGGGCGAGCAGTACTTC.

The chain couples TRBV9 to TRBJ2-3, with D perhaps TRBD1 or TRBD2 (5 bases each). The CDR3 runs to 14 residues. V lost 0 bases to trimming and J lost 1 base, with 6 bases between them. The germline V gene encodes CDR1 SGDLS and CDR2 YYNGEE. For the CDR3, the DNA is TGTGCCAGCAGCGTAGTGGGGGGCACAGATACGCAGTATTTT. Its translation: CASSVVGGTDTQYF.

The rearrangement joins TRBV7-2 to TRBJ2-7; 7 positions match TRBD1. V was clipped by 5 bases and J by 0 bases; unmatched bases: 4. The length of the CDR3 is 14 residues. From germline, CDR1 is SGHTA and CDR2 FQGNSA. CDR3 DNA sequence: TGTGCCAGCAGCCAGGGACAGAGCTCCTACGAGCAGTACTTC. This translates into CASSQGQSSYEQYF.

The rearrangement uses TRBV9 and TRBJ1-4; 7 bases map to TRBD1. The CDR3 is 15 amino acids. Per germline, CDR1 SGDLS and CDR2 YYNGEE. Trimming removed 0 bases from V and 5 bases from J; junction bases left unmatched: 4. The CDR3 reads CASSVDPRGNEKLFF. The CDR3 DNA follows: TGTGCCAGCAGCGTAGATCCCAGGGGGAATGAAAAACTGTTTTTT.

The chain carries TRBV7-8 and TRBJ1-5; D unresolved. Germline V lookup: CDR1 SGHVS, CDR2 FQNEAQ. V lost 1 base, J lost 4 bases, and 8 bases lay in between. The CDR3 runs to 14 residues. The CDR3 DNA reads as TGTGCCAGCAGCTTAGACAGCCTTAATCAGCCCCAGCATTTT. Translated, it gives CASSLDSLNQPQHF.

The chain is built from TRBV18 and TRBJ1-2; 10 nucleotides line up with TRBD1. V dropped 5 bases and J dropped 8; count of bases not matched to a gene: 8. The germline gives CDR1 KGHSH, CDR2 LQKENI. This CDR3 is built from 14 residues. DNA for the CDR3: TGTGCCAGCTCAGCCTCCGACAGGGGGCGCGGCTACACCTTC. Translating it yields CASSASDRGRGYTF.

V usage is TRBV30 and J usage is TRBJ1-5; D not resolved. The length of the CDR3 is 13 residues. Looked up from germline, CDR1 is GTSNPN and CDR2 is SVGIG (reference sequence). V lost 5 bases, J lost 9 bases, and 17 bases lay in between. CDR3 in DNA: TGTGCCTGGGAGGGCAGGACCGGACGGCCCCAGCATTTT. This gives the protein CAWEGRTGRPQHF.

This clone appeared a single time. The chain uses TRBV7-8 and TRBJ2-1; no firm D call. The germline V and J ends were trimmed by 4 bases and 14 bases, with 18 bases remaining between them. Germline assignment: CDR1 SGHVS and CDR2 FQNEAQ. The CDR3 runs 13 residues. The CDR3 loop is CASSSRTFVKKFF. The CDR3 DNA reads TGTGCCAGCAGCTCCCGGACGTTCGTCAAGAAGTTCTTC.

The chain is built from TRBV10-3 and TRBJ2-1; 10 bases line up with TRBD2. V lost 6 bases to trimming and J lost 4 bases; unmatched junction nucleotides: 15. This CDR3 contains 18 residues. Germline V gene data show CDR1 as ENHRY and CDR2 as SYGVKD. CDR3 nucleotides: TGTGCCATCAGCCCGGTTCTAGCGGGGGCCCAAGTTTACAATGAGCAGTTCTTC. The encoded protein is CAISPVLAGAQVYNEQFF.

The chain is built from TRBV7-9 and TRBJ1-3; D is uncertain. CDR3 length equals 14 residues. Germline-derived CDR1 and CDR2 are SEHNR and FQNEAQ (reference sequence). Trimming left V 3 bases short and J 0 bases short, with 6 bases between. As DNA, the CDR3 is TGTGCCAGCAGCTTCGGCAGCTCTGGAAACACCATATATTTT. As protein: CASSFGSSGNTIYF.

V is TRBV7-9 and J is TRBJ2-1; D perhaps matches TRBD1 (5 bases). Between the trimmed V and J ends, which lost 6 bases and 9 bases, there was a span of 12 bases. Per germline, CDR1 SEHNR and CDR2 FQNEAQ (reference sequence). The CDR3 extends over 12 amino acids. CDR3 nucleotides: TGTGCCAGCAGTAGGGGCGCGACTGAGCAGTTCTTC. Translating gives CASSRGATEQFF.

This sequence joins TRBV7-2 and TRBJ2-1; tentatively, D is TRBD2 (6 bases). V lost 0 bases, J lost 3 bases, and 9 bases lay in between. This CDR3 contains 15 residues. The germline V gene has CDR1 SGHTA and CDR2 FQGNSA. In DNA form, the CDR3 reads TGTGCCAGCAGCTTAGCGGGGGGAAACTACAATGAGCAGTTCTTC. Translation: CASSLAGGNYNEQFF. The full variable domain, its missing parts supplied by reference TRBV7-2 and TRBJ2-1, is GAGVSQSPSNKVTEKGKDVELRCDPISGHTALYWYRQSLGQGLEFLIYFQGNSAPDKSGLPSDRFSAERTGGSVSTLTIQRTQQEDSAVYLCASSLAGGNYNEQFFGPGTRLTVL.

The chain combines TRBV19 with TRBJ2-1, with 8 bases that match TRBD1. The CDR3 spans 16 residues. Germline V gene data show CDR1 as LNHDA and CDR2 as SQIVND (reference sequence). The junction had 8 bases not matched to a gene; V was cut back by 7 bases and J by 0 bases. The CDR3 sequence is CASTRTGYSSYNEQFF. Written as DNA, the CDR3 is TGTGCCAGTACCAGGACAGGGTATAGCTCCTACAATGAGCAGTTCTTC. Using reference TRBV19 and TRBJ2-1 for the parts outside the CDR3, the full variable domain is DGGITQSPKYLFRKEGQNVTLSCEQNLNHDAMYWYRQDPGQGLRLIYYSQIVNDFQKGDIAEGYSVSREKKESFPLTVTSAQKNPTAFYLCASTRTGYSSYNEQFFGPGTRLTVL.

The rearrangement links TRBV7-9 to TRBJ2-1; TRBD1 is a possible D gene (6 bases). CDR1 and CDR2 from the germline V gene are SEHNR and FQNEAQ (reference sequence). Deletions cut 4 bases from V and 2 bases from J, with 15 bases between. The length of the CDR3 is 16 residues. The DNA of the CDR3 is TGTGCCAGCAGCTCCGTGGCAGGGGCCCCCTACAATGAGCAGTTCTTC. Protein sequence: CASSSVAGAPYNEQFF.

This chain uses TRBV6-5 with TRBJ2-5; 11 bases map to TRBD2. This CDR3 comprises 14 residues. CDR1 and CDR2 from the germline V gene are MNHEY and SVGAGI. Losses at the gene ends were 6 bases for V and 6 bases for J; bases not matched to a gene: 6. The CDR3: CASSTSGGVKTQYF. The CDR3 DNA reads TGTGCCAGCAGCACTAGCGGGGGAGTGAAGACCCAGTACTTC.

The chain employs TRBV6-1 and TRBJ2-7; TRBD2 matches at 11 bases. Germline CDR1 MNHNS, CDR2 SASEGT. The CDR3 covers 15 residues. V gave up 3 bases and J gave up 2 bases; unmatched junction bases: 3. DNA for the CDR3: TGTGCCAGCAGTGAGCCGACTAGCGGGGCCTACGAGCAGTACTTC. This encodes CASSEPTSGAYEQYF.

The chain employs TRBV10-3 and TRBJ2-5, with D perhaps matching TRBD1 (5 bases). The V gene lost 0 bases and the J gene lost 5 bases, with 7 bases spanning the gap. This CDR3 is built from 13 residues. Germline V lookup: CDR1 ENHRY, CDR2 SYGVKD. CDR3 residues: CAISESSGETQYF. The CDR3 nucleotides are TGTGCCATCAGTGAGTCGTCAGGGGAGACCCAGTACTTC.

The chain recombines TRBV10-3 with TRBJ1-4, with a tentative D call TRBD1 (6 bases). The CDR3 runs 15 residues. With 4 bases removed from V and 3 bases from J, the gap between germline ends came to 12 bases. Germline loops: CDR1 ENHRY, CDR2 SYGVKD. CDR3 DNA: TGTGCCATCAGTGGAAAACAGGGACCTAATGAAAAACTGTTTTTT. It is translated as CAISGKQGPNEKLFF.

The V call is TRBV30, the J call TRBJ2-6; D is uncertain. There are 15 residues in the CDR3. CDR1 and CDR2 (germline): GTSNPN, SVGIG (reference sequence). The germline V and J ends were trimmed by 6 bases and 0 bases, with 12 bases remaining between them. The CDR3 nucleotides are TGTGCCTGTCCGGTGTTGACCTCTGGGGCCAACGTCCTGACTTTC. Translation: CACPVLTSGANVLTF.

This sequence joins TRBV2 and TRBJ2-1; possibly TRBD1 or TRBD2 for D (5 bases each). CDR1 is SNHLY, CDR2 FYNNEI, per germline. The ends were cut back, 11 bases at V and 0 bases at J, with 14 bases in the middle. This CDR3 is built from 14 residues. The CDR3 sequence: CASNWDLSYNEQFF. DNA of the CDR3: TGTGCCTCAAATTGGGACCTCTCCTACAATGAGCAGTTCTTC.

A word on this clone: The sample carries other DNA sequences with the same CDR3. As DNA, the CDR3 is TGCGCCAGCAGCCAAGGGACAGGCGGAAATCAGCCCCAGCATTTT. Protein: CASSQGTGGNQPQHF. This chain joins TRBV4-1 and TRBJ1-5; 7 bases line up with TRBD1. This CDR3 has 15 amino acids. Germline CDR1 reads MGHRA; CDR2 reads YSYEKL. With V trimmed by 1 base and J by 4 bases, 4 bases remained unmatched.

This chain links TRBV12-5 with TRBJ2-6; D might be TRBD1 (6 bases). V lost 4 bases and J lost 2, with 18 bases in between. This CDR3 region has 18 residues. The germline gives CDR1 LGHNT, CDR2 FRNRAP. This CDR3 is CASGSVTGSSAGANVLTF. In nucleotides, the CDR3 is TGTGCTAGTGGTTCGGTAACAGGGTCGTCGGCTGGGGCCAACGTCCTGACTTTC.

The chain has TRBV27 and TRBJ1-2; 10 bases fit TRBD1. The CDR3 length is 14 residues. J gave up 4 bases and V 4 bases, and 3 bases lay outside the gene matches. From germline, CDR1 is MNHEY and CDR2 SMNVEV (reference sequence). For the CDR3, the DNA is TGTGCCAGCAGTTCGACAGGGGGCGTCTATGGCTACACCTTC. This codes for CASSSTGGVYGYTF.